A selection of T cell receptor beta chains follows, all from one sample in a study of identical twins. TCRdb called the 5' RACE reads again in MiXCR, with one record for every CDR3 protein. The top ten clones hold about 0.47% of a sample with just under 550,000 distinct CDR3 sequences, roughly 15% of them seen once. The same specimen was also included in a second study, on yellow fever vaccine responses in identical twins.

Material: CD4+ T cells sorted from blood. Source of these receptors: a woman aged 18-29 years in good health. Each CDR3 is given with its conserved first and last residue. A D gene is named only where the DNA matches it firmly. Size is omitted from some rows. Given values are once, few, many or a class for expanded clones.

-,few,TRBJ2-5,TRBV7-2,TGTGCCAGCAGCTTAGTAGCACAGGGTAGAGAGACCCAGTACTTC,CASSLVAQGRETQYF
-,many,TRBJ2-2,TRBV12-3/TRBV12-4,TGTGCCAGCAGTTTCGGGCAGGGAAACACCGGGGAGCTGTTTTTT,CASSFGQGNTGELFF
TRBD1,-,TRBJ2-1,TRBV14,TGTGCCAGCAGCCGGACAGGGGGCTGGACCTACAATGAGCAGTTCTTC,CASSRTGGWTYNEQFF
-,few,TRBJ1-1,TRBV6-1,TGTGCCAGCAGTAGGGGTTCCAATGTCGAAGCTTTCTTT,CASSRGSNVEAFF
-,-,TRBJ2-1,TRBV25-1,TGTGCCAGCAGTGATGAGCGGATCCGGTTCAATGAGCAGTTCTTC,CASSDERIRFNEQFF
-,-,TRBJ1-5,TRBV28,TGTGCCAGCTCGATCATGGGGGGCCTTCAGCCCCAGCATTTT,CASSIMGGLQPQHF
-,many,TRBJ2-2,TRBV12-3/TRBV12-4,TGTGCCAGCAGTTCTCCCCCAGACACCGGGGAGCTGTTTTTT,CASSSPPDTGELFF
-,few,TRBJ2-3,TRBV27,TGTGCCAGCAGTTGGTTCGGAAGCACAGATACGCAGTATTTT,CASSWFGSTDTQYF
-,many,TRBJ2-6,TRBV12-3/TRBV12-4,TGTGCCAGCAGGGACTCTGGGGCCAACGTCCTGACTTTC,CASRDSGANVLTF
-,few,TRBJ2-5,TRBV5-1,TGCGCCAGCAGCGAGGGGAGAGAGACCCAGTACTTC,CASSEGRETQYF
TRBD2,many,TRBJ2-1,TRBV28,TGTGCCAGCAGTTTGTGGGCTAGCGGCCCACGGGGTGAGCAGTTCTTC,CASSLWASGPRGEQFF
TRBD2,-,TRBJ2-1,TRBV4-1,TGCGCCAGCAGCCAAGGGCGTACGGGGGGTGTTGGCAATGAGCAGTTCTTC,CASSQGRTGGVGNEQFF
TRBD1,few,TRBJ2-5,TRBV12-3/TRBV12-4,TGTGCCAGCAGTTTTTGGGGACAGATCCAAGAGACCCAGTACTTC,CASSFWGQIQETQYF
TRBD2,many,TRBJ2-1,TRBV4-1,TGCGCCAGCAGCCCCTGGACTAGCGGGAGAAGGCAGGGCAATGAGCAGTTCTTC,CASSPWTSGRRQGNEQFF
-,-,TRBJ2-2,TRBV2,TGTGCCAGCAGTTTAGTATCGGTATCGGCCGGGGAGCTGTTTTTT,CASSLVSVSAGELFF
-,-,TRBJ2-1,TRBV20-1,TGCAGTGCTAGAGATCACGTACTAAACAATGAGCAGTTCTTC,CSARDHVLNNEQFF
-,-,TRBJ2-2,TRBV5-6,TGTGCCAGCAGCCCACGAGTCGGGGGCGGAACGCTGTTTTTT,CASSPRVGGGTLFF